The 31 T cell receptor beta chains reported below all come from one sample, sequenced in a study of T cells in Graves' hyperthyroidism and ophthalmopathy. The investigators amplified TCR beta CDR3 regions from RNA transcripts. The HTBI primer set served for first-round RT-PCR of the TCR CDR3. TCRdb itself ran the multiplex PCR reads through MiXCR, one entry per CDR3 protein. Among around 240,000 distinct CDR3 sequences listed, 13% to 15% were seen once. Sequencing was carried out using blood. These TCRs come from a woman aged 40 to 55 with Graves' hyperthyroidism that later progressed to Graves' ophthalmopathy.

Many counts were recorded for this clonotype. The chain employs TRBV2 and TRBJ2-7; TRBD2 matches at 7 bases. This CDR3 comprises 14 residues. With V trimmed by 7 bases and J by 3 bases, 9 bases remained unmatched. CDR1 and CDR2 (germline): SNHLY, FYNNEI. The CDR3 is CASIGWLADYEQYF. In DNA, the CDR3 is TGTGCCAGCATTGGGTGGCTAGCGGACTACGAGCAGTACTTC.

About this clonotype itself: With a much larger clone just one base away, this may be a read error. The chain has TRBV27 and TRBJ2-7; 10 bases map to TRBD2. Germline V gene sequence: CDR1 MNHEY, CDR2 SMNVEV (reference sequence). The CDR3 spans 14 residues. The chain's CDR3 is CANSIGTSVYEQYF. In DNA form, the CDR3 reads TGTGCCAACAGTATCGGGACTAGCGTCTACGAGCAGTACTTC.

The chain joins TRBV19 to TRBJ1-2; possibly TRBD1 for D (5 bases). Looked up from germline, CDR1 is LNHDA and CDR2 is SQIVND (reference sequence). The CDR3 is 15 amino acids. V lost 5 bases to trimming and J lost 2 bases, with 15 bases between them. CDR3 residues: CASSADRQVNYGYTF. The DNA of the CDR3 is TGTGCCAGTAGTGCTGACAGACAAGTAAACTATGGCTACACCTTC.

This chain joins TRBV11-2 and TRBJ2-7, with 11 positions matching TRBD2. Germline CDR1 and CDR2: SGHAT and FQNNGV. The trim removed 7 bases at V and 0 bases at J, leaving 5 bases unmatched. This CDR3 is 15 amino acids long. In nucleotides, the CDR3 is TGTGCCAGCACTGAGGGACTAGCGGTCTCCTACGAGCAGTACTTC. It is translated as CASTEGLAVSYEQYF.

This chain links TRBV19 with TRBJ1-2; TRBD1 matches at 8 bases. CDR3 length: 16 amino acids. With V trimmed by 4 bases and J by 3 bases, 10 bases remained unmatched. Per germline, CDR1 LNHDA and CDR2 SQIVND (reference sequence). DNA of the CDR3: TGTGCCAGTAGTACCCCTCAATACAGGGGGGACTATGGCTACACCTTC. Its translation is CASSTPQYRGDYGYTF.

This clonotype has ten or more counts. Written as DNA, the CDR3 is TGTGCCAGCAGGTGTCGGGTCTGCGAGCAGTACTTC. It yields the protein CASRCRVCEQYF. The chain uses TRBV12-3 or TRBV12-4 and TRBJ2-7; D is undetermined. Trimming took off 6 bases at V and 6 bases at J, with 12 bases between the two ends. The CDR3 length is 12 residues.

The sample holds a few counts of this clonotype. A much larger clone differs from this one at a single base, so this may be a read error. The genes are TRBV28 and TRBJ1-1; D unclear. V lost 5 bases to trimming and J lost 3 bases, with 7 bases between them. Germline assignment: CDR1 MDHEN and CDR2 SYDVKM. This CDR3 spans 12 amino acids. The CDR3 region has the DNA TGTGCCAGCAGTCAGGATTACACTGAAGCTTTCTTT. This sequence encodes CASSQDYTEAFF.

The chain employs TRBV5-5 and TRBJ1-6; D unclear. CDR3 length: 13 residues. Per the germline V gene, CDR1 is SGHKS and CDR2 is YYEKEE (reference sequence). The germline V and J ends were trimmed by 2 bases and 11 bases, with 11 bases remaining between them. Here the CDR3 reads CASSLGTPPPLHF. The DNA for the CDR3 is TGTGCCAGCAGCTTAGGAACCCCCCCACCCCTCCACTTT.

At least ten counts were recorded for this clonotype. The DNA of the CDR3 is TGCAGCGTTGTCCGGTCGGACTATGGCTACACCTTC. As protein: CSVVRSDYGYTF. The chain has TRBV29-1 and TRBJ1-2; D is unresolved. This CDR3 has 12 amino acids. From germline, CDR1 is SQVTM and CDR2 ANQGSEA. Trimming pared 4 bases from V and 3 bases from J, leaving 9 bases between.

This clonotype was found many times. The chain has TRBV4-1 and TRBJ2-7, with D possibly TRBD1 on 5 matching bases. The CDR3 loop spans 14 amino acids. Trimming cost V 1 base and J 5 bases, with 12 bases left between them. From germline, CDR1 is MGHRA and CDR2 YSYEKL. CDR3: CASSQGGLVDEQYF. CDR3 in DNA: TGCGCCAGCAGCCAAGGGGGCCTGGTAGACGAGCAGTACTTC.

This clonotype was seen a handful of times. This rearrangement joins TRBV20-1 to TRBJ2-7; TRBD2 aligns across 14 bases. Germline V CDR1 and CDR2: DFQATT, SNEGSKA (reference sequence). Losses at the gene ends were 1 base for V and 7 bases for J; bases not matched to a gene: 6. This CDR3 is built from 15 residues. The CDR3 nucleotides read TGCAGTGCTAGAGGTGGGACTAGCGGGAGTTGGGAGCAGTACTTC. Encoded protein: CSARGGTSGSWEQYF.

This chain links TRBV2 with TRBJ2-1; D is possibly TRBD1 or TRBD2 (6 bases each). Germline values: CDR1 SNHLY, CDR2 FYNNEI. Trimming left V 10 bases short and J 9 bases short, with 13 bases between. The CDR3 totals 11 residues. The CDR3 reads CATRLGGEQFF. CDR3 bases: TGTGCCACTCGACTAGGGGGTGAGCAGTTCTTC.

This clonotype was observed a few times. This chain links TRBV5-6 with TRBJ1-1; D may be TRBD1 (5 bases). The CDR3 consists of 16 residues. The V gene lost 2 bases and the J gene lost 0 bases, with 14 bases spanning the gap. Germline V gene data show CDR1 as SGHDT and CDR2 as YYEEEE. The CDR3 loop is CASSLETANMNTEAFF. In nucleotides, the CDR3 is TGTGCCAGCAGCTTAGAGACAGCTAATATGAACACTGAAGCTTTCTTT.

This clonotype was counted ten times or more. The V gene is TRBV11-2, the J gene TRBJ2-7; TRBD1 aligns across 10 bases. After removal of 3 bases from V and 4 bases from J, the junction contained 15 bases not matched to a gene. Germline CDR1 SGHAT, CDR2 FQNNGV. The CDR3 sequence is 18 residues long. This CDR3 is CASSFRGTGAAHSYEQYF. In DNA, the CDR3 is TGTGCCAGCAGCTTCCGTGGGACAGGGGCCGCGCACAGTTACGAGCAGTACTTC.

This clonotype showed up many times. The chain couples TRBV10-3 to TRBJ2-7; 9 bases line up with TRBD1. CDR3 length equals 16 residues. The ends lost 0 bases at V and 6 bases at J; junction bases unmatched: 9. CDR1 is ENHRY and CDR2 is SYGVKD in the germline V gene. CDR3 amino acids: CAISESKGQGSVEQYF. In DNA, the CDR3 is TGTGCCATCAGTGAGTCAAAGGGACAGGGATCGGTCGAGCAGTACTTC.

This clonotype rates as medium-sized. The chain employs TRBV11-2 and TRBJ2-5, with D hard to call. Germline V CDR1 and CDR2: SGHAT, FQNNGV. V was pared by 0 bases and J by 1 base, with 12 bases between. This CDR3 has 16 amino acids. Here the CDR3 DNA reads TGTGCCAGCAGCTTAGATGTCGCTGCGCCCCAAGAGACCCAGTACTTC. Translating it yields CASSLDVAAPQETQYF.

The sample holds many counts of this clonotype. The chain combines TRBV3-1 with TRBJ1-2, with 7 bases matching TRBD1. Per germline, CDR1 LGHDT and CDR2 YNNKEL (reference sequence). Trimming cost V 7 bases and J 4 bases; bases outside gene matches: 6. The CDR3 has 13 residues. CDR3 protein: CASTPTGSYGYTF. Written as DNA, the CDR3 is TGTGCCAGCACCCCGACAGGGTCCTATGGCTACACCTTC.

The table lists this clonotype with many counts. The rearrangement uses TRBV7-9 and TRBJ2-3, with D perhaps matching TRBD1 (6 bases). The CDR3 contains 12 residues. From germline, CDR1 is SEHNR and CDR2 FQNEAQ (reference sequence). Trimming took off 5 bases at V and 5 bases at J, with 8 bases between the two ends. DNA for the CDR3: TGTGCCAGCAGCCCAGGGGAAGATACGCAGTATTTT. It encodes CASSPGEDTQYF.

This clonotype came up many times. The chain has TRBV29-1 and TRBJ1-4; no clear D. CDR1 is SQVTM and CDR2 is ANQGSEA in the germline V gene. This CDR3 contains 13 residues. Trimming removed 5 bases from V and 6 bases from J, with 13 bases in between. CDR3 region: CSVLGPYDEKLFF. DNA for the CDR3: TGCAGCGTTTTAGGACCCTATGATGAAAAACTGTTTTTT.

Many counts were recorded for this clonotype. CDR3 DNA sequence: TGCGCCAGCAGCCAAGACGCAGGGGCCCTAGCCAATCAGCCCCAGCATTTT. Its translation: CASSQDAGALANQPQHF. V and J are TRBV4-1 and TRBJ1-5; a possible D gene is TRBD1 (6 bases). This CDR3 is 17 amino acids long. Trimming took off 0 bases at V and 3 bases at J, with 15 bases between the two ends. CDR1 and CDR2 from the germline V gene are MGHRA and YSYEKL.

In this sample, this clonotype turned up many times. This chain links TRBV3-1 with TRBJ1-2; 10 bases are shared with TRBD1. V gave up 3 bases and J gave up 4 bases; unmatched junction bases: 2. This CDR3 spans 14 amino acids. Per the germline V gene, CDR1 is LGHDT and CDR2 is YNNKEL (reference sequence). CDR3: CASSHGDRGYGYTF. In nucleotides, the CDR3 is TGTGCCAGCAGCCACGGGGACAGGGGCTATGGCTACACCTTC.

This clonotype was found many times. This rearrangement joins TRBV6-1 to TRBJ1-1; no firm D call. This CDR3 has 14 amino acids. V was cut by 4 bases and J by 3 bases, with 12 bases left in between. CDR1 is MNHNS and CDR2 is SASEGT in the germline V gene. The CDR3 region has the DNA TGTGCCAGCAGTGCCGTGGGGAGTTACACTGAAGCTTTCTTT. Translated: CASSAVGSYTEAFF.

This clonotype has ten or more counts. The chain employs TRBV20-1 and TRBJ2-2; tentatively, D is TRBD1 (6 bases). This CDR3 is 14 amino acids long. The V end lost 0 bases, the J end lost 9 bases, and 14 bases lay between the germline ends. Germline V CDR1 and CDR2: DFQATT, SNEGSKA (reference sequence). The CDR3 DNA reads as TGCAGTGCTAGAGAGTCTTCACAGGGCCGGGAGCTGTTTTTT. Protein: CSARESSQGRELFF.

J is TRBJ2-7 and V is TRBV10-2; tentative D call: TRBD2 (5 bases). The J call is in doubt because the DNA end fits TRBJ2-1 better. Germline CDR1 is WSHSY and CDR2 is SAAADI. CDR3 length: 13 amino acids. The CDR3 reads CASSLGGGYEQFF. The DNA of the CDR3 is TGCGCCAGCAGTCTTGGCGGAGGATACGAGCAGTTCTTC.

A single count supports this clonotype. This may arise from a read error, as a much more abundant clone is one base away. The V call is TRBV6-1, the J call TRBJ1-6; D gene unclear. Trimming pared 3 bases from V and 6 bases from J, leaving 9 bases between. The CDR3 consists of 14 residues. The germline V gene has CDR1 MNHNS and CDR2 SASEGT. The CDR3 bases are TGTGCCAGCAGTGAGAGGGTGATTAATTCACCCCTCCACTTT. Encoded protein: CASSERVINSPLHF.

This clonotype was counted ten times or more. The V call is TRBV19, the J call TRBJ1-3; D gene unclear. Germline values: CDR1 LNHDA, CDR2 SQIVND (reference sequence). This CDR3 has 13 residues. V was pared by 8 bases and J by 4 bases, with 12 bases between. As DNA, the CDR3 is TGTGCCAGTTCCCAGGCCCTCGGAAACACCATATATTTT. Translated, it gives CASSQALGNTIYF.

In the case of this clonotype: Given a much more abundant clone one base away, this may be a read error. This rearrangement joins TRBV6-1 to TRBJ2-3; tentative D call: TRBD2 (6 bases). The CDR3 contains 15 residues. Germline assignment: CDR1 MNHNS and CDR2 SASEGT. The CDR3 DNA sequence: TGTGCCAGCAGACCCCCGGGACTCGCGGGGTGGACGCGGTATTTT. It yields the protein CASRPPGLAGWTRYF.

This clonotype was seen ten or more times. The chain uses TRBV10-2 and TRBJ2-7, with D hard to call. In germline, CDR1 is WSHSY, CDR2 SAAADI. The V end was cut by 6 bases, the J end by 3 bases, with 9 bases between. The CDR3 sequence is 12 residues long. In DNA form, the CDR3 reads TGCGCCAGCAGCGATGACGGCTACGAGCAGTACTTC. This gives the protein CASSDDGYEQYF.

At least ten counts were recorded for this clonotype. The V call is TRBV2, the J call TRBJ2-3, with TRBD1 matching over 9 bases. The germline V gene encodes CDR1 SNHLY and CDR2 FYNNEI. The CDR3 totals 17 residues. V lost 8 bases, J lost 1 base, and 13 bases stayed unmatched. The CDR3: CASPPDGTGTRTDTQYF. The CDR3 region has the DNA TGTGCCAGCCCCCCTGACGGGACAGGGACCCGCACAGATACGCAGTATTTT.

This clonotype was found many times. The chain has TRBV7-9 and TRBJ2-5; a possible D gene is TRBD2 (6 bases). CDR3 length: 13 residues. CDR1 is SEHNR and CDR2 is FQNEAQ in the germline V gene (reference sequence). Trimming shortened V by 3 bases and J by 6 bases, and 11 bases separated the two germline ends. The CDR3 DNA sequence: TGTGCCAGCAGCTTGGAGGGAATGAAGACCCAGTACTTC. Its translation: CASSLEGMKTQYF.

In this sample, this clonotype turned up many times. The rearrangement joins TRBV12-5 to TRBJ2-6; TRBD2 matches at 11 bases. Unmatched junction bases numbered 14, after V lost 3 bases and J lost 7 bases. The CDR3 length is 19 residues. Germline CDR1 is LGHNT and CDR2 is FRNRAP. As DNA, the CDR3 is TGTGCTAGTGGTTTCTCCACTAGCGGGAGTGATCTAAGAGCCAACGTCCTGACTTTC. Protein: CASGFSTSGSDLRANVLTF. Full variable domain (missing parts from reference TRBV12-5 and TRBJ2-6): DARVTQTPRHKVTEMGQEVTMRCQPILGHNTVFWYRQTMMQGLELLAYFRNRAPLDDSGMPKDRFSAEMPDATLATLKIQPSEPRDSAVYFCASGFSTSGSDLRANVLTFGAGSRLTVL.